This T cell receptor beta chain was sequenced during a study of stem cell transplantation in POMP-related autoinflammatory disease. Turning to the study itself: Pre-transplant patients had naive-skewed CD4+ T cells and few CD8+ T cells.

Concerning this clone itself: Its antigen is undetermined.

The V gene's germline CDR1 is MNHEY and CDR2 SMNVEV (reference sequence). The V end lost 5 bases, the J end lost 7 bases, and 12 bases lay between the germline ends. CDR3 length: 13 residues. Study results and caveats: Across all analyzed T-cell subsets, patients with PRAID tended toward reduced diversity and increased clonality. Fewer unique TRB V-J gene pairings were identified in patients with PRAID.

Produced via immunoSEQ multiplex PCR; TCRdb's table is partial and in-frame only. The sample consists of around 32,000 clones, 88% of them appearing once. The TCR comes from a human donor with POMP-related autoinflammation and immune dysregulation (PRAID). The rearrangement joins TRBV27 to TRBJ1-5; weak D call: TRBD1 (6 bases). The sequencing used CD4+ T cells from PBMCs, collected before stem cell transplantation. The CDR3 sequence is CASSIQGRQPQHF. The CDR3, as DNA: TGTGCCAGCAGTATACAGGGTAGGCAGCCCCAGCATTTT.